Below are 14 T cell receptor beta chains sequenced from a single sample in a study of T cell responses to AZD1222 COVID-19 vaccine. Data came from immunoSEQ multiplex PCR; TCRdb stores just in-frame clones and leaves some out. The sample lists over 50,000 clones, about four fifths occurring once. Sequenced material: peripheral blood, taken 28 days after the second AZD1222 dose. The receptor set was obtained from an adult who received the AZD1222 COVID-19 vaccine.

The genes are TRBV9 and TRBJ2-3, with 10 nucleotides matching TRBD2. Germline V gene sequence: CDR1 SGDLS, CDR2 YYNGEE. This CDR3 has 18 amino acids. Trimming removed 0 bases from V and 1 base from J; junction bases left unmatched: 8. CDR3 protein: CASSVGVAGGSGTDTQYF. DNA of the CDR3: TGTGCCAGCAGCGTAGGAGTAGCGGGAGGCTCCGGCACAGATACGCAGTATTTT.

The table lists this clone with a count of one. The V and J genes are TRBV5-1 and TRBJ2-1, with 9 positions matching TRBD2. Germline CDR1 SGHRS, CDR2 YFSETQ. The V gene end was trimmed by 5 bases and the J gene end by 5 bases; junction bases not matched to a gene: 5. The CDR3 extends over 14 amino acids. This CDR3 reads CASSLAGPNNEQFF. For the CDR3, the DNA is TGCGCCAGCAGTCTAGCGGGACCAAACAATGAGCAGTTCTTC. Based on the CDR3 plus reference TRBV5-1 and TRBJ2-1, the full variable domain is KAGVTQTPRYLIKTRGQQVTLSCSPISGHRSVSWYQQTPGQGLQFLFEYFSETQRNKGNFPGRFSGRQFSNSRSEMNVSTLELGDSALYLCASSLAGPNNEQFFGPGTRLTVL.

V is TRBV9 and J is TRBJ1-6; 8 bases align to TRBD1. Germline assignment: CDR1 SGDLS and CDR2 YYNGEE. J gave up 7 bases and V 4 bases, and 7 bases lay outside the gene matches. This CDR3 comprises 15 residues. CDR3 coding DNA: TGTGCCAGCAGCACCTCACAGGGGGAGAATTCACCCCTCCACTTT. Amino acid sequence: CASSTSQGENSPLHF.

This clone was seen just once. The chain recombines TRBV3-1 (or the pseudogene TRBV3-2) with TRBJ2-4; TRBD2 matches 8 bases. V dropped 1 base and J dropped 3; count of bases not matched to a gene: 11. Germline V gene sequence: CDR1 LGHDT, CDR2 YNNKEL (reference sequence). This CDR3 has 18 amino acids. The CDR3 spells CASSQGTSPEEGKNIQYF. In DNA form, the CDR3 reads TGTGCCAGCAGCCAAGGGACTAGCCCAGAGGAGGGCAAAAACATTCAGTACTTC.

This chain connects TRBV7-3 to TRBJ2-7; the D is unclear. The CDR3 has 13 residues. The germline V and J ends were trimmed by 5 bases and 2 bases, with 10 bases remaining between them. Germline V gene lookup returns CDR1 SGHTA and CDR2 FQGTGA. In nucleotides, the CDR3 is TGTGCCAGCAGCCTCTCCCCGGCCTACGAGCAGTACTTC. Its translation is CASSLSPAYEQYF.

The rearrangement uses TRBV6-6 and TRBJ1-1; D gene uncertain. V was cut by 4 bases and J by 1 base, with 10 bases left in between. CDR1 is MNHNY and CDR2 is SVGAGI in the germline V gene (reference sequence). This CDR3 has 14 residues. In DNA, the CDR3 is TGTGCCAGCAGTTTCCGGGCACCGAACACTGAAGCTTTCTTT. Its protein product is CASSFRAPNTEAFF.

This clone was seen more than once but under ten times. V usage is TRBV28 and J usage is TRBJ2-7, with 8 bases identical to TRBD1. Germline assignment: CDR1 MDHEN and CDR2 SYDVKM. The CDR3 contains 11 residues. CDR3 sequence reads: CGTGINSEQYF. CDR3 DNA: TGTGGGACAGGGATAAATTCCGAGCAGTACTTC.

CDR3 residues: CASMSGHTDTQYF. CDR3 nucleotide sequence: TGTGCCAGCATGTCGGGCCACACAGATACGCAGTATTTT. The chain couples TRBV2 to TRBJ2-3, with D unresolved. V was trimmed by 7 bases and J by 2 bases, leaving 10 bases between them. Looked up from germline, CDR1 is SNHLY and CDR2 is FYNNEI. The CDR3 is 13 amino acids.

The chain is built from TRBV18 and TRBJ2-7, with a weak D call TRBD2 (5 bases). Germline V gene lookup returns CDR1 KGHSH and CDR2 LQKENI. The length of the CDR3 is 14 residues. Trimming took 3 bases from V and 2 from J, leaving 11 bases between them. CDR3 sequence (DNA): TGTGCCAGCTCACCCCCCGGAGGAACCTACGAGCAGTACTTC. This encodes CASSPPGGTYEQYF. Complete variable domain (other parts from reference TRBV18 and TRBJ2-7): NAGVMQNPRHLVRRRGQEARLRCSPMKGHSHVYWYRQLPEEGLKFMVYLQKENIIDESGMPKERFSAEFPKEGPSILRIQQVVRGDSAAYFCASSPPGGTYEQYFGPGTRLTVT.

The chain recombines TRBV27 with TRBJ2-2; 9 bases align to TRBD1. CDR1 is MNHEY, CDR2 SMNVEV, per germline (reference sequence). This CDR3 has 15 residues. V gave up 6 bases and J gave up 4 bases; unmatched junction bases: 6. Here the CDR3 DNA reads TGTGCCAGCAGAATGGGACAGGGATTCACCGGGGAGCTGTTTTTT. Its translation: CASRMGQGFTGELFF.

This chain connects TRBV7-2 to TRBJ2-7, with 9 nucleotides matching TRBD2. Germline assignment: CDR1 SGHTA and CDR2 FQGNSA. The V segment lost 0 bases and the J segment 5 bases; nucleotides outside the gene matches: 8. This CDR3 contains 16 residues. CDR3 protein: CASSLAWSGRTHEQYF. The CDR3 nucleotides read TGTGCCAGCAGCTTAGCGTGGAGCGGGAGGACCCACGAGCAGTACTTC. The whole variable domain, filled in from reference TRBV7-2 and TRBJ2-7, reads GAGVSQSPSNKVTEKGKDVELRCDPISGHTALYWYRQSLGQGLEFLIYFQGNSAPDKSGLPSDRFSAERTGGSVSTLTIQRTQQEDSAVYLCASSLAWSGRTHEQYFGPGTRLTVT.

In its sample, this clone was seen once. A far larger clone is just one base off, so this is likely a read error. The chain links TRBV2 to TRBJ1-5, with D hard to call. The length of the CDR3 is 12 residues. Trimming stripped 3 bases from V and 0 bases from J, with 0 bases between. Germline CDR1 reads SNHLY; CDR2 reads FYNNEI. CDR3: CASSDSNQPQHF. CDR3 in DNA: TGTGCCAGCAGTGATAGCAATCAGCCCCAGCATTTT.

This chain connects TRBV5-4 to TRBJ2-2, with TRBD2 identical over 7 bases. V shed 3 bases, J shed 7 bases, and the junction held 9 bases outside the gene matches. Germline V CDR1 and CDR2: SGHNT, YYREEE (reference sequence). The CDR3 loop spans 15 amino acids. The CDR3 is CASSSTSVRGGELFF. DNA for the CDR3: TGTGCCAGCAGCTCTACTAGCGTACGTGGCGGGGAGCTGTTTTTT.

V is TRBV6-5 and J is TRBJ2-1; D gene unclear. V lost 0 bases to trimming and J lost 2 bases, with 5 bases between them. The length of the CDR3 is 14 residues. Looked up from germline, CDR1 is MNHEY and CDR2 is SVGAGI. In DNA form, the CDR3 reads TGTGCCAGCAGTTACTCAGGAGCCTACAATGAGCAGTTCTTC. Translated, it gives CASSYSGAYNEQFF.